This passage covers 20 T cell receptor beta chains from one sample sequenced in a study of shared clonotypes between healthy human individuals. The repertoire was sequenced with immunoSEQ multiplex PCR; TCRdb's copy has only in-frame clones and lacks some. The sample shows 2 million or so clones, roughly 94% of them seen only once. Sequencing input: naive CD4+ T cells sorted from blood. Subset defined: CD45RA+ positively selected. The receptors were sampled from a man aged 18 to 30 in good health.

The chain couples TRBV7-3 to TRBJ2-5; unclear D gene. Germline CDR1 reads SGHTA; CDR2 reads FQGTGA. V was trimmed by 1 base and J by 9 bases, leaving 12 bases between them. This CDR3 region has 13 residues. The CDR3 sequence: CASSLIADTAQYF. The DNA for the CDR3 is TGTGCCAGCAGCTTAATCGCAGATACTGCCCAGTACTTC.

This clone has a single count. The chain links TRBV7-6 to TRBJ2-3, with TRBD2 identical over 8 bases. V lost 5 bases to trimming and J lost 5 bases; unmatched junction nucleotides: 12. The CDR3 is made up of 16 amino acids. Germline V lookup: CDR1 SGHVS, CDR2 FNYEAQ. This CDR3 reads CASSQSFSGVRDTQYF. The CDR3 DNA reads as TGTGCCAGCAGCCAGAGCTTTAGCGGGGTTAGAGATACGCAGTATTTT.

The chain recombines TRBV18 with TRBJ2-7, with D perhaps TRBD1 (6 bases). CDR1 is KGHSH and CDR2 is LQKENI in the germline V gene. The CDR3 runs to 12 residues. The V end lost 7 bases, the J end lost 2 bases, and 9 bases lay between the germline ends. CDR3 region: CASWKGAYEQYF. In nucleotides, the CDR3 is TGTGCCAGCTGGAAGGGGGCCTACGAGCAGTACTTC. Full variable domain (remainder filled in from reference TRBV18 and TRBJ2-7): NAGVMQNPRHLVRRRGQEARLRCSPMKGHSHVYWYRQLPEEGLKFMVYLQKENIIDESGMPKERFSAEFPKEGPSILRIQQVVRGDSAAYFCASWKGAYEQYFGPGTRLTVT.

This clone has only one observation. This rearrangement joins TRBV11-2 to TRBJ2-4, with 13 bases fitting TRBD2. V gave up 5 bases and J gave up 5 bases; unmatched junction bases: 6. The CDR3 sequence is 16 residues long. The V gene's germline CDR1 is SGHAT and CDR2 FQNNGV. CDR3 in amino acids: CASSPGTSGDQNIQYF. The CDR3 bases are TGTGCCAGCAGCCCTGGGACTAGCGGGGACCAAAACATTCAGTACTTC.

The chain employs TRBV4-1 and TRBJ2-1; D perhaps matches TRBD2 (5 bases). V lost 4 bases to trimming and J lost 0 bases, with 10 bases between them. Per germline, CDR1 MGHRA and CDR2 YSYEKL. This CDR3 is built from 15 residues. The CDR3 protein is CASSPERSSYNEQFF. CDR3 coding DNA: TGCGCCAGCAGCCCCGAGCGGAGCTCCTACAATGAGCAGTTCTTC.

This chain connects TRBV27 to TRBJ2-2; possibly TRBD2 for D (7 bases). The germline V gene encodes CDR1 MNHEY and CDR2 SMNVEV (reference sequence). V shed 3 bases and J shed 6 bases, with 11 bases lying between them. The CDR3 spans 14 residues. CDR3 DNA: TGTGCCAGCAGTTTGGCGCGGGGGCCCGGGGAGCTGTTTTTT. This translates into CASSLARGPGELFF.

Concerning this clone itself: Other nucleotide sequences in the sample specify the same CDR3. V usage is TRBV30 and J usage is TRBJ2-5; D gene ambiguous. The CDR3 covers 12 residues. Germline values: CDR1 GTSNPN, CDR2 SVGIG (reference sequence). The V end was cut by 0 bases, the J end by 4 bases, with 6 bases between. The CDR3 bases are TGTGCCTGGAGTGTACTTCGAGAGACCCAGTACTTC. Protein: CAWSVLRETQYF.

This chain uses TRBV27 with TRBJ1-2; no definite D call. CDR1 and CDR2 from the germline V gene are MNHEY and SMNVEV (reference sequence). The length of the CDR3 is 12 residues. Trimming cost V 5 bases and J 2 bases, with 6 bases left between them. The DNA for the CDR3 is TGTGCCAGCAGTGGAGGGAACTATGGCTACACCTTC. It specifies CASSGGNYGYTF.

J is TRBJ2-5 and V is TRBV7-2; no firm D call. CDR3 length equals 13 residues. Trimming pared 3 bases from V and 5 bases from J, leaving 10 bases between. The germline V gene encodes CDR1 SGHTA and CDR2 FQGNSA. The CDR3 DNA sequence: TGTGCCAGCAGCTTTATGGCAGCGGAGACCCAGTACTTC. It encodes CASSFMAAETQYF.

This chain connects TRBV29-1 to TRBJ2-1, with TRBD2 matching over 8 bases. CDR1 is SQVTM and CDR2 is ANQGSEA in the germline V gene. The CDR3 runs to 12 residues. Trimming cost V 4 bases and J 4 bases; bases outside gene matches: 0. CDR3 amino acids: CSVVAGYNEQFF. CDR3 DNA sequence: TGCAGCGTTGTAGCGGGATACAATGAGCAGTTCTTC.

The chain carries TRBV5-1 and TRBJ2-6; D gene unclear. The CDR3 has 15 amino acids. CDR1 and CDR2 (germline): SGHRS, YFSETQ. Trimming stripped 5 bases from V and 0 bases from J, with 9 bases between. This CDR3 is CASRIFGSGANVLTF. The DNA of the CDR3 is TGCGCCAGCAGAATATTTGGCTCTGGGGCCAACGTCCTGACTTTC.

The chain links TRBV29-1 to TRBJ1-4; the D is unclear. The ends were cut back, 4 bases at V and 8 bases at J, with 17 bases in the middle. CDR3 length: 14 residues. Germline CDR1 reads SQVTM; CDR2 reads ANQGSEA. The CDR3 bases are TGCAGCGTTGCTTCCGGATCCGACAAGGAAAAACTGTTTTTT. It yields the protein CSVASGSDKEKLFF.

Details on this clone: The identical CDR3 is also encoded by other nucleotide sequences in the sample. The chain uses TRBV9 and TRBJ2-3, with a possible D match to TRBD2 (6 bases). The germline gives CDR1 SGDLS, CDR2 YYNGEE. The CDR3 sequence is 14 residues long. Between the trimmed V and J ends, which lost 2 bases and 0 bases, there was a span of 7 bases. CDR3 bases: TGTGCCAGCAGCGTTAGCGGAAGCACAGATACGCAGTATTTT. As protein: CASSVSGSTDTQYF. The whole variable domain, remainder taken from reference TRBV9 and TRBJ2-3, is DSGVTQTPKHLITATGQRVTLRCSPRSGDLSVYWYQQSLDQGLQFLIQYYNGEERAKGNILERFSAQQFPDLHSELNLSSLELGDSALYFCASSVSGSTDTQYFGPGTRLTVL.

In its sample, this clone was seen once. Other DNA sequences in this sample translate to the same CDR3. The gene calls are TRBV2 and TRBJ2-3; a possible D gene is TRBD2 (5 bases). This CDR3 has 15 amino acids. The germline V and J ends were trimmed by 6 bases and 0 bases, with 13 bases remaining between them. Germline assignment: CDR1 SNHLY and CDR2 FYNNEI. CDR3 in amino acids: CASRPNPGSTDTQYF. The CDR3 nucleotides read TGTGCCAGCAGACCCAATCCGGGAAGCACAGATACGCAGTATTTT.

The CDR3 bases are TGCAGTGTCCTTCGTCAAGAGACCCAGTACTTC. It encodes CSVLRQETQYF. This sequence joins TRBV20-1 and TRBJ2-5, with no clear D. The CDR3 totals 11 residues. Trimming stripped 7 bases from V and 2 bases from J, with 8 bases between. The germline CDR1 and CDR2 sequences are DFQATT and SNEGSKA (reference sequence).

The CDR3 region is CASSLGGRFTGGTDTQYF. DNA for the CDR3: TGTGCCAGCAGCTTAGGGGGACGTTTCACCGGTGGGACAGATACGCAGTATTTT. The chain couples TRBV11-1 to TRBJ2-3; D possibly uses TRBD1 or TRBD2 (5 bases each). Germline CDR1 reads SGHAT; CDR2 reads FQDESV (reference sequence). The CDR3 runs to 18 residues. V lost 1 base to trimming and J lost 3 bases, with 20 bases between them.

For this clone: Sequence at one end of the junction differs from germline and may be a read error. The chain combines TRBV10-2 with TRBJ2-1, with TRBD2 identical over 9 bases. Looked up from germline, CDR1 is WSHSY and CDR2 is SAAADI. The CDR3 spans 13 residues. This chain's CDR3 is CASSEPSGVVGIF. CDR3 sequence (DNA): TGCGCCAGCAGTGAGCCTAGCGGGGTGGTCGGAATCTTC.

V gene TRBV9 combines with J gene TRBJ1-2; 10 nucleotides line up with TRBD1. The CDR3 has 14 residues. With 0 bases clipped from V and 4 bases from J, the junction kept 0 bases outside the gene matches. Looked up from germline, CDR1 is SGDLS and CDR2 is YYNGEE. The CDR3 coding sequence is TGTGCCAGCAGCGTAGGGACAGGGGGCTATGGCTACACCTTC. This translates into CASSVGTGGYGYTF.

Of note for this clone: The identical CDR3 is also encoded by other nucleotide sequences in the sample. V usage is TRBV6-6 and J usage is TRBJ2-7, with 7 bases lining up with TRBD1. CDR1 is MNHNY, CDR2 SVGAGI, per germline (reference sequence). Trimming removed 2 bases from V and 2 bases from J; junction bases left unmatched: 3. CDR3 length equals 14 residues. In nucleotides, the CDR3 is TGTGCCAGCAGTTACGGGCAGGGGGCCTACGAGCAGTACTTC. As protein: CASSYGQGAYEQYF.

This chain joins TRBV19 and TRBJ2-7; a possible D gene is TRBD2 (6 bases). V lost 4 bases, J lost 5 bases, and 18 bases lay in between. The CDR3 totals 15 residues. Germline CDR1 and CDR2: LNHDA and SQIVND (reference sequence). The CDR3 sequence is CASSTTWGGRDEQYF. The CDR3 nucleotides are TGTGCCAGTAGTACGACTTGGGGAGGACGCGACGAGCAGTACTTC.